Below are 20 T cell receptor beta chains sequenced from a single sample in a study of cytomegalovirus exposure and HLA in healthy donors. Primers for the PCR totalled 60 Vbeta and 13 Jbeta. The table came from immunoSEQ multiplex PCR; TCRdb's copy has only in-frame clones and leaves some out. The sample lists fewer than 100,000 clones; about 81% were seen once. Sample: PBMCs. All receptors derive from a woman aged 40 to 50 in good health and CMV-seropositive.

The rearrangement uses TRBV4-1 and TRBJ2-7, with TRBD1 as a possible D gene (6 bases). CDR1 MGHRA and CDR2 YSYEKL come from the germline V gene. This CDR3 contains 15 residues. Trimming stripped 2 bases from V and 4 bases from J, with 15 bases between. The CDR3 DNA sequence: TGCGCCAGCAGCCAAAACCACGGGACACAGTACGAGCAGTACTTC. Translated: CASSQNHGTQYEQYF.

This clone was seen only once. The chain joins TRBV6-5 to TRBJ2-7, with 10 bases that match TRBD1. J gave up 2 bases and V 5 bases, and 3 bases lay outside the gene matches. Germline CDR1 reads MNHEY; CDR2 reads SVGAGI. The CDR3 spans 14 residues. Written as DNA, the CDR3 is TGTGCCAGCAGTGCCGGGACAGGGGCCTACGAGCAGTACTTC. Its translation is CASSAGTGAYEQYF.

This chain uses TRBV6-1 with TRBJ2-7; D gene uncertain. The ends were cut back, 7 bases at V and 2 bases at J, with 9 bases in the middle. CDR1 is MNHNS, CDR2 SASEGT, per germline. CDR3 length equals 12 residues. Here the CDR3 reads CASTQAAYEQYF. The CDR3, as DNA: TGTGCCAGCACGCAGGCAGCCTACGAGCAGTACTTC.

V and J are TRBV30 and TRBJ1-1, with 8 bases identical to TRBD1. The CDR3 is made up of 14 amino acids. V shed 3 bases, J shed 4 bases, and the junction held 7 bases outside the gene matches. Per germline, CDR1 GTSNPN and CDR2 SVGIG (reference sequence). As DNA, the CDR3 is TGTGCCTGGAGGTTACAGGGGACAGGCACTGAAGCTTTCTTT. This codes for CAWRLQGTGTEAFF.

This rearrangement joins TRBV9 to TRBJ2-1; the match to TRBD2 covers 8 bases. The CDR3 has 15 amino acids. Germline loops: CDR1 SGDLS, CDR2 YYNGEE. J lost 4 bases, V lost 0 bases, and 3 bases had no gene match. The CDR3 here is CASSVDASGYNEQFF. The CDR3 nucleotides are TGTGCCAGCAGCGTAGATGCTAGCGGGTACAATGAGCAGTTCTTC.

This CDR3 reads CASGRVGIETQYF. The CDR3 DNA sequence: TGTGCTAGTGGGAGGGTGGGGATAGAGACCCAGTACTTC. The rearrangement links TRBV12-5 to TRBJ2-5; tentative D call: TRBD2 (5 bases). V lost 6 bases to trimming and J lost 4 bases, with 12 bases between them. The germline V gene has CDR1 LGHNT and CDR2 FRNRAP. This CDR3 is 13 amino acids long.

For this clone: Other DNA variants within this sample encode the same CDR3. V is TRBV27 and J is TRBJ2-3; 11 bases are a match to TRBD2. Germline V gene data show CDR1 as MNHEY and CDR2 as SMNVEV (reference sequence). V lost 2 bases to trimming and J lost 3 bases; unmatched junction nucleotides: 1. The CDR3 length is 15 residues. CDR3 protein: CASSLRLAGTDTQYF. In nucleotides, the CDR3 is TGTGCCAGCAGTTTAAGACTAGCGGGAACAGATACGCAGTATTTT.

This clone was seen only a few times. V is TRBV29-1 and J is TRBJ2-3; D remains ambiguous. Germline CDR1 reads SQVTM; CDR2 reads ANQGSEA. The CDR3 has 13 residues. V lost 3 bases, J lost 0 bases, and 7 bases lay in between. CDR3 loop: CSVDVLSTDTQYF. CDR3 nucleotides: TGCAGCGTTGACGTTCTTAGCACAGATACGCAGTATTTT.

The V call is TRBV5-1, the J call TRBJ2-7; 9 bases line up with TRBD2. This CDR3 has 15 residues. Germline CDR1 and CDR2: SGHRS and YFSETQ. With 1 base clipped from V and 2 bases from J, the junction kept 4 bases outside the gene matches. The CDR3 nucleotides are TGCGCCAGCAGCTTGATTCTAGCGGGGACCTACGAGCAGTACTTC. Protein sequence: CASSLILAGTYEQYF.

The CDR3: CASSQPARASLSSGNTIYF. The CDR3 nucleotides read TGCGCCAGCAGCCAACCCGCCAGGGCCTCCCTAAGCTCTGGAAACACCATATATTTT. The J gene is TRBJ1-3, the V gene TRBV4-1; D may be TRBD1 (5 bases). The CDR3 runs 19 residues. The V and J ends lost 2 bases and 0 bases respectively, with 20 bases between them. CDR1 and CDR2 from the germline V gene are MGHRA and YSYEKL.

The chain links TRBV15 to TRBJ1-5, with TRBD1 matching 7 bases. Germline CDR1 is LNHNV and CDR2 is YYDKDF (reference sequence). The CDR3 loop spans 17 amino acids. The ends lost 3 bases at V and 4 bases at J; junction bases unmatched: 12. The chain's CDR3 is CATSRSTGKIRNQPQHF. CDR3 bases: TGTGCCACCAGCAGGTCGACAGGGAAGATAAGGAATCAGCCCCAGCATTTT.

The rearrangement joins TRBV30 to TRBJ2-7; 8 nucleotides line up with TRBD2. CDR1 and CDR2 from the germline V gene are GTSNPN and SVGIG (reference sequence). Unmatched junction bases numbered 10, after V lost 1 base and J lost 5 bases. The CDR3 has 15 amino acids. CDR3 nucleotide sequence: TGTGCCTGGAGTGACGGATCGGGGGGGCTCGACGAGCAGTACTTC. Encoded protein: CAWSDGSGGLDEQYF.

V gene TRBV29-1 combines with J gene TRBJ2-1; 9 bases fit TRBD2. Germline CDR1 SQVTM, CDR2 ANQGSEA. The CDR3 runs 14 residues. The V segment lost 8 bases and the J segment 9 bases; nucleotides outside the gene matches: 14. CDR3 coding DNA: TGCAGCTCGATAGGGGCTAGCGGGACCGGTGAGCAGTTCTTC. It encodes CSSIGASGTGEQFF.

This clone showed up just once. The chain is built from TRBV5-1 and TRBJ2-1; 12 nucleotides match TRBD1. V was clipped by 3 bases and J by 5 bases; unmatched bases: 6. Looked up from germline, CDR1 is SGHRS and CDR2 is YFSETQ. The CDR3 totals 16 residues. The CDR3 DNA is TGCGCCAGCAGCTCTGGGACAGGGGGCGCCCACAATGAGCAGTTCTTC. Translation gives CASSSGTGGAHNEQFF.

This chain links TRBV11-2 with TRBJ2-7; tentatively, D is TRBD1 (6 bases). This CDR3 is built from 14 residues. The germline V gene encodes CDR1 SGHAT and CDR2 FQNNGV. Trimming pared 1 base from V and 12 bases from J, leaving 19 bases between. The CDR3 DNA follows: TGTGCCAGCAGCTTAGCTCAAACTTACAGGGATGCGTACTTC. Its translation is CASSLAQTYRDAYF.

The CDR3, as DNA: TGTGCCTGGGGGGGGGAGGTTAACGAAAAACTGTTTTTT. Residues: CAWGGEVNEKLFF. This chain connects TRBV30 to TRBJ1-4, with D perhaps TRBD1 (5 bases). V shed 5 bases and J shed 8 bases, with 15 bases lying between them. This CDR3 spans 13 amino acids. Per germline, CDR1 GTSNPN and CDR2 SVGIG (reference sequence).

The gene calls are TRBV27 and TRBJ2-7, with 7 bases identical to TRBD1. The V gene's germline CDR1 is MNHEY and CDR2 SMNVEV (reference sequence). The CDR3 consists of 13 residues. J was trimmed by 6 bases and V by 6 bases; bases with no gene match: 8. CDR3 coding DNA: TGTGCCAGCAGCACAGGGGTAGCGTCCGAGCAGTACTTC. Its protein product is CASSTGVASEQYF.

The chain has TRBV6-5 and TRBJ1-2; 8 bases fit TRBD1. The CDR3 loop spans 15 amino acids. Per germline, CDR1 MNHEY and CDR2 SVGAGI. V lost 6 bases and J lost 6; bases outside the gene matches: 12. DNA of the CDR3: TGTGCCAGCAGCCCGTTAATCCGGACAGGGCATGGCTACACCTTC. The encoded protein is CASSPLIRTGHGYTF.

The rearrangement links TRBV7-8 to TRBJ2-1; 8 bases are a match to TRBD2. The CDR3 is 16 residues long. CDR1 is SGHVS, CDR2 FQNEAQ, per germline. V gave up 3 bases and J gave up 0 bases; unmatched junction bases: 4. The CDR3 spells CASSLSGGSSYNEQFF. In nucleotides, the CDR3 is TGTGCCAGCAGCTTGAGCGGGGGTAGCTCCTACAATGAGCAGTTCTTC.

This clone was picked up a small number of times. This rearrangement joins TRBV14 to TRBJ2-7; perhaps TRBD2 as D (6 bases). V gave up 4 bases and J gave up 3 bases, with 16 bases separating them. CDR3 size: 15 residues. CDR1 and CDR2 (germline): SGHDN, FVKESK. In nucleotides, the CDR3 is TGTGCCAGCAGCCCAGCTTGGGGGGAGCTCTACGAGCAGTACTTC. Residues: CASSPAWGELYEQYF.